In its sample, the clone carrying this T cell receptor beta chain was seen once. One entry per CDR3 protein results from TCRdb running MiXCR on the 5' RACE reads. The data show 400,000 to 600,000 distinct CDR3 sequences, 20% to 25% seen once. This specimen comes from a study of identical twins. The CDR3 covers 15 residues. The V gene's germline CDR1 is MDHEN and CDR2 SYDVKM. V lost 3 bases and J lost 1; bases outside the gene matches: 5. This same sample was also part of a study on yellow fever vaccine responses in identical twins.

The sequence was obtained from a woman younger than 30 in good health. The chain has TRBV28 and TRBJ2-5; 7 bases match TRBD1. The sequencing input was CD4+ T cells sorted from blood. CDR3 sequence reads: CASSLRRTGQETQYF. In DNA form, the CDR3 reads TGTGCCAGCAGTTTGCGTCGGACAGGCCAAGAGACCCAGTACTTC.